These 31 T cell receptor beta chains originate from one sample sequenced in a study of PD-1 blockade in classical Hodgkin lymphoma. The time point was: cycle 4 day 1 (C4D1), after about 6 weeks of nivolumab. Every patient relapsed after autologous stem cell transplantation, and brentuximab vedotin exposure varied. TCRdb's table, derived via immunoSEQ multiplex PCR, lists solely in-frame clones and lacks some. The data hold 50,000 to 65,000 clones, with roughly 89% observed a single time. The sequencing here drew on peripheral blood mononuclear cells (PBMCs), taken before the fourth cycle of nivolumab. Source of these receptors: a human donor with classical Hodgkin lymphoma.

V usage is TRBV2 and J usage is TRBJ1-1; D is uncertain. CDR3 size: 13 residues. Trimming left V 7 bases short and J 1 base short, with 10 bases between. Germline V gene lookup returns CDR1 SNHLY and CDR2 FYNNEI. The CDR3 sequence is CASTYLGNTEAFF. DNA for the CDR3: TGTGCCAGCACCTATTTAGGGAACACTGAAGCTTTCTTT. Looking up the rest from reference TRBV2 and TRBJ1-1 gives the full variable domain: EPEVTQTPSHQVTQMGQEVILRCVPISNHLYFYWYRQILGQKVEFLVSFYNNEISEKSEIFDDQFSVERPDGSNFTLKIRSTKLEDSAMYFCASTYLGNTEAFFGQGTRLTVV.

The chain combines TRBV2 with TRBJ1-1; TRBD1 agrees at 7 bases. CDR1 is SNHLY, CDR2 FYNNEI, per germline. The length of the CDR3 is 14 residues. V lost 7 bases, J lost 8 bases, and 13 bases stayed unmatched. This CDR3 reads CASTREEGANEAFF. The CDR3 DNA follows: TGTGCCAGCACCCGTGAGGAGGGGGCAAACGAAGCTTTCTTT.

This clone was seen only once. The chain recombines TRBV5-4 with TRBJ2-7; D is possibly TRBD1 or TRBD2 (6 bases each). Between the trimmed V and J ends, which lost 0 bases and 0 bases, there was a span of 16 bases. The germline V gene encodes CDR1 SGHNT and CDR2 YYREEE (reference sequence). The CDR3 covers 17 residues. The CDR3 here is CASSLAGGGGPSYEQYF. The DNA of the CDR3 is TGTGCCAGCAGCTTGGCCGGAGGAGGGGGGCCCTCCTACGAGCAGTACTTC.

The genes are TRBV6-1 and TRBJ1-5, with D tentatively TRBD1 (5 bases). The CDR3 spans 18 residues. The V end lost 0 bases, the J end lost 7 bases, and 22 bases lay between the germline ends. Germline V gene data show CDR1 as MNHNS and CDR2 as SASEGT. CDR3: CASSEAPHHVDIVQPQHF. CDR3 bases: TGTGCCAGCAGTGAAGCGCCCCATCACGTGGACATCGTCCAGCCCCAGCATTTT.

The chain couples TRBV19 to TRBJ1-6, with 8 bases identical to TRBD1. The V and J ends lost 3 bases and 10 bases, in that order; junction bases with no gene match: 5. The CDR3 sequence is 14 residues long. CDR1 is LNHDA and CDR2 is SQIVND in the germline V gene (reference sequence). The CDR3 sequence: CASSISRGQSPLHF. CDR3 DNA: TGTGCCAGTAGTATCTCCAGGGGGCAGTCACCCCTCCACTTT.

The chain couples TRBV6-1 to TRBJ1-5, with 11 positions matching TRBD1. This CDR3 region has 14 residues. J was trimmed by 3 bases and V by 8 bases; bases with no gene match: 3. Germline V gives CDR1 MNHNS, CDR2 SASEGT. The CDR3 nucleotides are TGTGCCAGCCTAGGACAGGGGGCCAATCAGCCCCAGCATTTT. It codes for CASLGQGANQPQHF.

J is TRBJ2-7 and V is TRBV2; the match to TRBD1 covers 8 bases. The germline V gene encodes CDR1 SNHLY and CDR2 FYNNEI. This CDR3 is built from 16 residues. V gave up 4 bases and J gave up 1 base; unmatched junction bases: 9. The CDR3 DNA follows: TGTGCCAGCAGTGCCATTTCATGGACAGGGTCCTACGAGCAGTACTTC. Protein: CASSAISWTGSYEQYF.

This clone occurred once. The chain carries TRBV11-2 and TRBJ1-6; TRBD1 matches 7 bases. The trim removed 4 bases at V and 7 bases at J, leaving 7 bases unmatched. The CDR3 covers 15 residues. Looked up from germline, CDR1 is SGHAT and CDR2 is FQNNGV. DNA for the CDR3: TGTGCCAGCAGCTCGAGACAGGGAATGAATTCACCCCTCCACTTT. Translated: CASSSRQGMNSPLHF.

The rearrangement joins TRBV10-3 to TRBJ2-2; no reliable D call. Germline values: CDR1 ENHRY, CDR2 SYGVKD. This CDR3 is 15 amino acids long. The V and J ends lost 3 bases and 1 base respectively, with 9 bases between them. The CDR3 nucleotides are TGTGCCATCAGTGATCATTGGGGGAACACCGGGGAGCTGTTTTTT. Its protein is CAISDHWGNTGELFF.

V is TRBV7-9 and J is TRBJ2-7; 8 bases line up with TRBD2. This CDR3 spans 16 amino acids. The V segment lost 5 bases and the J segment 2 bases; nucleotides outside the gene matches: 11. Germline CDR1 reads SEHNR; CDR2 reads FQNEAQ (reference sequence). The CDR3 reads CASSPTQGTRTYEQYF. The CDR3 DNA reads TGTGCCAGCAGCCCCACCCAGGGGACTAGAACCTACGAGCAGTACTTC.

This chain joins TRBV28 and TRBJ1-1; maybe TRBD1 (5 bases). CDR1 and CDR2 from the germline V gene are MDHEN and SYDVKM. Trimming took 10 bases from V and 0 from J, leaving 15 bases between them. The CDR3 is 14 amino acids. CDR3 region: CATAFRDLNTEAFF. The CDR3 coding sequence is TGTGCCACCGCCTTCAGGGACCTGAACACTGAAGCTTTCTTT.

The V call is TRBV4-1, the J call TRBJ2-7; 7 nucleotides agree with TRBD2. The CDR3 is made up of 17 amino acids. V trimming: 1 base; J trimming: 3 bases; junction bases outside the gene matches: 12. Germline CDR1 is MGHRA and CDR2 is YSYEKL. The CDR3 DNA reads TGCGCCAGCAGCCAAGGAGGAAGGGACTACCCTTTCTACGAGCAGTACTTC. It specifies CASSQGGRDYPFYEQYF.

This chain joins TRBV9 and TRBJ2-7; tentatively, D is TRBD2 (5 bases). The CDR3 has 16 residues. CDR1 and CDR2 from the germline V gene are SGDLS and YYNGEE. The V gene lost 0 bases and the J gene lost 6 bases, with 19 bases spanning the gap. The CDR3, as DNA: TGTGCCAGCAGCGTAGAGGGTTGGAGGATTCCTACCGAGCAGTACTTC. Its protein product is CASSVEGWRIPTEQYF.

V and J are TRBV18 and TRBJ1-4; D unresolved. Germline V gene sequence: CDR1 KGHSH, CDR2 LQKENI. This CDR3 spans 13 amino acids. Trimming took off 2 bases at V and 6 bases at J, with 7 bases between the two ends. DNA for the CDR3: TGTGCCAGCTCACCATCTAGGGATGAAAAACTGTTTTTT. Translating it yields CASSPSRDEKLFF.

V and J are TRBV5-1 and TRBJ2-5, with 7 positions matching TRBD1. Germline CDR1 reads SGHRS; CDR2 reads YFSETQ. CDR3 length equals 17 residues. Trimming cost V 0 bases and J 0 bases; bases outside gene matches: 8. The CDR3 loop is CASSLGVMGTDQETQYF. Written as DNA, the CDR3 is TGCGCCAGCAGCTTGGGCGTTATGGGGACAGACCAAGAGACCCAGTACTTC.

The CDR3 loop reads CASSLADRANTEAFF. The CDR3 coding sequence is TGTGCCAGCAGCTTAGCCGACAGGGCGAACACTGAAGCTTTCTTT. This chain connects TRBV7-8 to TRBJ1-1, with 7 bases fitting TRBD1. Trimming cost V 0 bases and J 1 base; bases outside gene matches: 2. Germline V lookup: CDR1 SGHVS, CDR2 FQNEAQ. The CDR3 is 15 residues long.

CDR3 DNA: TGTGCCAGCTCTAGCGGGGCCCACTCATACACAGATACGCAGTATTTT. Translating it yields CASSSGAHSYTDTQYF. J is TRBJ2-3 and V is TRBV9, with 9 positions matching TRBD2. The V segment lost 7 bases and the J segment 2 bases; nucleotides outside the gene matches: 11. CDR3 length: 16 residues. CDR1 and CDR2 (germline): SGDLS, YYNGEE.

The V call is TRBV19, the J call TRBJ1-4, with D possibly TRBD1 on 6 matching bases. V lost 2 bases and J 7 bases, leaving 11 bases between the germline ends. The CDR3 runs 14 residues. Germline V CDR1 and CDR2: LNHDA, SQIVND (reference sequence). The CDR3 DNA follows: TGTGCCAGTAGTATATGGGGACAAGGTGAAAAACTGTTTTTT. The encoded protein is CASSIWGQGEKLFF.

This chain links TRBV11-2 with TRBJ1-1, with 7 bases fitting TRBD1. Germline assignment: CDR1 SGHAT and CDR2 FQNNGV. The CDR3 has 11 residues. V was clipped by 6 bases and J by 8 bases; unmatched bases: 3. The chain's CDR3 is CASRGTAEAFF. CDR3 sequence (DNA): TGTGCCAGCAGGGGGACAGCAGAAGCTTTCTTT.

This clone was seen once. This chain connects TRBV16 to TRBJ1-2; the D gene is possibly TRBD1 (5 bases). Germline lookup yields CDR1 KGHSY and CDR2 FQNENV. The ends were cut back, 4 bases at V and 5 bases at J, with 17 bases in the middle. This CDR3 region has 15 residues. CDR3 sequence (DNA): TGTGCCAGCAGCCCGATCCAGGGTGTGCGGTATGGCTACACCTTC. Residues: CASSPIQGVRYGYTF.

The genes are TRBV6-5 and TRBJ1-6; D unresolved. V dropped 4 bases and J dropped 8 bases, with 18 bases sitting between them. There are 16 residues in the CDR3. Germline V gene lookup returns CDR1 MNHEY and CDR2 SVGAGI. CDR3 amino acids: CASSLGHGSFDSPLHF. CDR3 sequence (DNA): TGTGCCAGCAGTTTAGGGCATGGTTCGTTCGATTCACCCCTCCACTTT.

V usage is TRBV6-5 and J usage is TRBJ1-5, with D possibly matching TRBD1 (5 bases). V gave up 6 bases and J gave up 4 bases, with 16 bases separating them. Germline V lookup: CDR1 MNHEY, CDR2 SVGAGI. The CDR3 consists of 15 residues. The CDR3 DNA reads TGTGCCAGCAGCCCAATCCCGGGGGGGAATCAGCCCCAGCATTTT. This sequence encodes CASSPIPGGNQPQHF.

The chain uses TRBV6-5 and TRBJ1-3; D not resolved. Germline CDR1 is MNHEY and CDR2 is SVGAGI. The CDR3 runs to 14 residues. V was pared by 5 bases and J by 0 bases, with 8 bases between. CDR3 sequence reads: CASSRTGSGNTIYF. DNA for the CDR3: TGTGCCAGCAGTCGTACCGGCTCTGGAAACACCATATATTTT.

This clone showed up just once. This rearrangement joins TRBV6-6 to TRBJ1-5, with 7 bases identical to TRBD1. This CDR3 region has 14 residues. J lost 5 bases, V lost 6 bases, and 7 bases had no gene match. Germline CDR1 reads MNHNY; CDR2 reads SVGAGI (reference sequence). DNA for the CDR3: TGTGCCAGCAGCCGGACAGGAGGAGATCAGCCCCAGCATTTT. It codes for CASSRTGGDQPQHF.

The J gene is TRBJ2-1, the V gene TRBV30; D is unclear. Germline CDR1 GTSNPN, CDR2 SVGIG (reference sequence). Trimming stripped 0 bases from V and 3 bases from J, with 6 bases between. This CDR3 has 13 amino acids. CDR3 DNA sequence: TGTGCCTGGAGTGTATATGTCTACAATGAGCAGTTCTTC. It is translated as CAWSVYVYNEQFF.

This chain uses TRBV21-1 with TRBJ2-7; the table's TRBD1 call for D was not verified on the DNA. TRBV21-1 is shown as a pseudogene. The CDR3 length is 15 residues. CDR3: CASSPPPFWGREQYF. Here the CDR3 DNA reads TGTGCCAGCAGCCCACCACCGTTTTGGGGGCGCGAGCAGTACTTC.

This clone appeared once. The chain combines TRBV25-1 with TRBJ1-2; D is possibly TRBD1 (5 bases). The germline gives CDR1 MGHDK, CDR2 SYGVNS. V lost 3 bases to trimming and J lost 5 bases, with 7 bases between them. CDR3 size: 12 residues. The CDR3 DNA reads TGTGCCAGCAGTGAGACAGTTTATGGCTACACCTTC. Amino acids: CASSETVYGYTF.

This clone was seen more than once but under ten times. The genes are TRBV7-9 and TRBJ2-2; TRBD2 matches at 8 bases. J lost 3 bases, V lost 5 bases, and 5 bases had no gene match. Germline V gives CDR1 SEHNR, CDR2 FQNEAQ (reference sequence). This CDR3 has 15 amino acids. The CDR3 here is CASSTGGLDTGELFF. CDR3 nucleotides: TGTGCCAGCAGCACGGGAGGGTTGGACACCGGGGAGCTGTTTTTT.

The chain employs TRBV12-5 and TRBJ2-1, with TRBD2 matching over 9 bases. Germline values: CDR1 LGHNT, CDR2 FRNRAP. Losses at the gene ends were 5 bases for V and 1 base for J; bases not matched to a gene: 0. The CDR3 runs to 14 residues. CDR3 DNA: TGTGCTAGTGGTGCGGGAGGGTCCTACAATGAGCAGTTCTTC. This gives the protein CASGAGGSYNEQFF.

V usage is TRBV4-2 and J usage is TRBJ2-7; D possibly uses TRBD1 or TRBD2 (6 bases each). The germline V and J ends were trimmed by 1 base and 1 base, with 14 bases remaining between them. Germline V gene sequence: CDR1 LGHNA, CDR2 YNFKEQ. The CDR3 loop spans 16 amino acids. CDR3 nucleotide sequence: TGTGCCAGCAGCCAAGTTCCTCGGGGGCGGTCCTACGAGCAGTACTTC. Its translation is CASSQVPRGRSYEQYF.

The V gene is TRBV20-1, the J gene TRBJ2-7; a possible D gene is TRBD2 (5 bases). The germline gives CDR1 DFQATT, CDR2 SNEGSKA (reference sequence). Between the trimmed V and J ends, which lost 5 bases and 7 bases, there was a span of 12 bases. CDR3 length: 11 amino acids. The CDR3 DNA reads as TGCAGTGCTTCCGGACCGGGGGAGCAGTACTTC. Its translation: CSASGPGEQYF.